These T cell receptor beta chains were read from a single sample in a study of T-cell memory formation after mild COVID-19. TCRdb fed the 5' RACE reads into MiXCR, producing one record per CDR3 protein. The sample consists of about 340,000 distinct CDR3 sequences, 15% of them appearing once. Sequenced sample: PBMCs or a T cell subset sorted from them (not recorded which). These receptors all stem from a man aged 18 to 35 who had mild COVID-19 (a few samples of this study predate the infection). Cell type and time point are not known. Both conserved end residues are part of each CDR3. D genes are given only for firm matches. Clone size is shown for a subset of rows, as once, few, many or a class of expanded clone.

j_gene: TRBJ2-5
abundance: -
v_gene: TRBV7-2
d_gene: TRBD2
CDR3aa: CASSSGSGVETQYF
CDR3nt: TGTGCCAGCAGCTCAGGGAGCGGGGTTGAGACCCAGTACTTC

j_gene: TRBJ2-7
abundance: few
v_gene: TRBV6-1
d_gene: TRBD1
CDR3aa: CASRGRDSYYEQYF
CDR3nt: TGTGCCAGCAGGGGCCGGGACAGTTACTACGAGCAGTACTTC

j_gene: TRBJ2-7
abundance: -
v_gene: TRBV13
d_gene: TRBD2
CDR3aa: CASSYGTGGQYF
CDR3nt: TGTGCCAGCAGTTATGGCACGGGGGGGCAGTACTTC

j_gene: TRBJ2-2
abundance: -
v_gene: TRBV7-6
d_gene: TRBD1
CDR3aa: CASSQVQGAGTGELFF
CDR3nt: TGTGCCAGCAGCCAGGTCCAGGGGGCGGGCACCGGGGAGCTGTTTTTT

j_gene: TRBJ2-5
abundance: many
v_gene: TRBV5-1
d_gene: -
CDR3aa: CASDRSGGETQYF
CDR3nt: TGCGCCAGCGACAGGAGCGGCGGAGAGACCCAGTACTTC

j_gene: TRBJ2-7
abundance: few
v_gene: TRBV5-6
d_gene: -
CDR3aa: CASSETGSPNHEQYF
CDR3nt: TGTGCCAGCAGCGAAACAGGCTCCCCAAACCACGAGCAGTACTTC

j_gene: TRBJ1-2
abundance: few
v_gene: TRBV4-1
d_gene: TRBD1
CDR3aa: CASSQGTGIGGYTF
CDR3nt: TGCGCCAGCAGCCAAGGGACAGGAATAGGGGGCTACACCTTC

j_gene: TRBJ1-5
abundance: few
v_gene: TRBV7-6
d_gene: -
CDR3aa: CASSSVLGARQPQHF
CDR3nt: TGTGCCAGCAGCTCGGTCCTGGGAGCGAGGCAGCCCCAGCATTTT

j_gene: TRBJ2-3
abundance: few
v_gene: TRBV12-1
d_gene: -
CDR3aa: CASSFSFPQYF
CDR3nt: TGTGCCAGCAGCTTTTCATTTCCGCAGTATTTT

j_gene: TRBJ2-2
abundance: -
v_gene: TRBV7-2
d_gene: -
CDR3aa: CASSPTPNTGELFF
CDR3nt: TGTGCCAGCAGCCCTACCCCAAACACCGGGGAGCTGTTTTTT

j_gene: TRBJ1-5
abundance: -
v_gene: TRBV25-1
d_gene: -
CDR3aa: CASRARLVDQPQHF
CDR3nt: TGTGCCAGCAGAGCCAGGCTTGTGGATCAGCCCCAGCATTTT

j_gene: TRBJ2-3
abundance: few
v_gene: TRBV6-5
d_gene: -
CDR3aa: CASSYSGRAADTQYF
CDR3nt: TGTGCCAGCAGTTACTCTGGCAGGGCGGCAGATACGCAGTATTTT

j_gene: TRBJ1-3
abundance: -
v_gene: TRBV4-1
d_gene: -
CDR3aa: CASSQTQGNTIYF
CDR3nt: TGCGCCAGCAGTCAAACCCAGGGAAACACCATATATTTT

j_gene: TRBJ1-3
abundance: -
v_gene: TRBV6-6
d_gene: -
CDR3aa: CASSYQGNTIYF
CDR3nt: TGTGCCAGCAGTTACCAAGGAAACACCATATATTTT

j_gene: TRBJ2-1
abundance: few
v_gene: TRBV4-3
d_gene: -
CDR3aa: CASSQDRNSYNEQFF
CDR3nt: TGCGCCAGCAGCCAAGATAGGAACAGCTACAATGAGCAGTTCTTC

j_gene: TRBJ1-1
abundance: few
v_gene: TRBV7-9
d_gene: TRBD1
CDR3aa: CASSYPGQGKLGSTEAFF
CDR3nt: TGTGCCAGCAGCTATCCGGGACAGGGCAAGTTAGGGAGCACTGAAGCTTTCTTT

j_gene: TRBJ1-6
abundance: -
v_gene: TRBV4-1
d_gene: -
CDR3aa: CASSSLPGLSYNSPLHF
CDR3nt: TGCGCCAGCAGCTCCCTCCCGGGCCTCTCCTATAATTCACCCCTCCACTTT

j_gene: TRBJ1-2
abundance: -
v_gene: TRBV4-3
d_gene: TRBD1
CDR3aa: CASSHDRGGNYGYTF
CDR3nt: TGCGCCAGCAGCCATGACAGGGGGGGGAACTATGGCTACACCTTC

j_gene: TRBJ2-7
abundance: -
v_gene: TRBV2
d_gene: TRBD1
CDR3aa: CASSVVTGGHEQYF
CDR3nt: TGTGCCAGCAGTGTAGTCACAGGGGGCCACGAGCAGTACTTC

j_gene: TRBJ2-7
abundance: few
v_gene: TRBV12-3/TRBV12-4
d_gene: -
CDR3aa: CASSLRLTYEQYF
CDR3nt: TGTGCCAGCAGTTTGCGGTTAACCTACGAGCAGTACTTC

j_gene: TRBJ1-6
abundance: few
v_gene: TRBV12-3/TRBV12-4
d_gene: TRBD1
CDR3aa: CASSFRTGRYNSPLHF
CDR3nt: TGTGCCAGCAGCTTCAGGACAGGAAGGTATAATTCACCCCTCCACTTT

j_gene: TRBJ1-5
abundance: -
v_gene: TRBV7-9
d_gene: -
CDR3aa: CASSPSGGDQPQHF
CDR3nt: TGTGCCAGCAGCCCGTCGGGCGGGGATCAGCCCCAGCATTTT

j_gene: TRBJ1-5
abundance: few
v_gene: TRBV6-5
d_gene: -
CDR3aa: CASSLGENSNQPQHF
CDR3nt: TGTGCCAGCAGCCTCGGAGAGAATAGCAATCAGCCCCAGCATTTT

j_gene: TRBJ1-2
abundance: -
v_gene: TRBV4-3
d_gene: TRBD1
CDR3aa: CASSLTNGQGTGHF
CDR3nt: TGCGCCAGCAGCCTCACGAATGGACAGGGGACGGGACACTTC

j_gene: TRBJ2-1
abundance: few
v_gene: TRBV6-2/TRBV6-3
d_gene: TRBD2
CDR3aa: CASTYMGGNEQFF
CDR3nt: TGTGCCAGCACCTATATGGGGGGGAATGAGCAGTTCTTC

j_gene: TRBJ2-1
abundance: -
v_gene: TRBV4-3
d_gene: TRBD2
CDR3aa: CASSQDGGLAGGLYNEQFF
CDR3nt: TGCGCCAGCAGCCAAGACGGAGGACTAGCGGGGGGCCTATACAATGAGCAGTTCTTC

j_gene: TRBJ2-1
abundance: few
v_gene: TRBV27
d_gene: TRBD2
CDR3aa: CASSPAGGGNEQFF
CDR3nt: TGTGCCAGCAGCCCTGCGGGAGGGGGCAATGAGCAGTTCTTC

j_gene: TRBJ2-3
abundance: few
v_gene: TRBV24-1
d_gene: TRBD1
CDR3aa: CATSATPGTGHTDTQYF
CDR3nt: TGTGCCACCAGTGCAACTCCGGGGACAGGCCACACAGATACGCAGTATTTT

j_gene: TRBJ1-2
abundance: -
v_gene: TRBV11-2
d_gene: -
CDR3aa: CASSLDQAGYGYTF
CDR3nt: TGTGCCAGCAGCTTAGATCAAGCTGGGTACGGCTACACCTTC

j_gene: TRBJ1-1
abundance: few
v_gene: TRBV19
d_gene: -
CDR3aa: CASSWGRTEAFF
CDR3nt: TGTGCCAGTAGTTGGGGTCGGACTGAAGCTTTCTTT

j_gene: TRBJ2-1
abundance: few
v_gene: TRBV6-1
d_gene: -
CDR3aa: CASSGGRAFDNEQFF
CDR3nt: TGTGCCAGCAGTGGCGGTCGGGCGTTCGACAATGAGCAGTTCTTC

j_gene: TRBJ2-1
abundance: -
v_gene: TRBV24-1
d_gene: -
CDR3aa: CATAKDSYNEQFF
CDR3nt: TGTGCCACCGCTAAAGACAGCTACAATGAGCAGTTCTTC

j_gene: TRBJ2-1
abundance: many
v_gene: TRBV12-3/TRBV12-4
d_gene: TRBD2
CDR3aa: CASSLLAAHNEQFF
CDR3nt: TGTGCCAGCAGTTTACTAGCGGCACACAATGAGCAGTTCTTC

j_gene: TRBJ2-5
abundance: -
v_gene: TRBV27
d_gene: TRBD2
CDR3aa: CASSRSGGGQETQYF
CDR3nt: TGTGCCAGCAGTAGGAGCGGGGGAGGACAAGAGACCCAGTACTTC

j_gene: TRBJ2-1
abundance: -
v_gene: TRBV29-1
d_gene: -
CDR3aa: CSVSWTGGESYTEQFF
CDR3nt: TGCAGCGTCTCATGGACAGGCGGGGAATCCTACACTGAGCAGTTCTTC

j_gene: TRBJ2-5
abundance: -
v_gene: TRBV5-1
d_gene: TRBD1
CDR3aa: CASRVGTGPQETQYF
CDR3nt: TGCGCCAGCAGAGTAGGGACAGGCCCCCAAGAGACCCAGTACTTC

j_gene: TRBJ1-3
abundance: -
v_gene: TRBV2
d_gene: -
CDR3aa: CASSDRVFSTIYF
CDR3nt: TGTGCCAGCAGTGACAGGGTTTTTTCCACCATATATTTT

j_gene: TRBJ2-3
abundance: few
v_gene: TRBV6-5
d_gene: -
CDR3aa: CATWDLSTDTQYF
CDR3nt: TGTGCCACCTGGGACCTTAGCACAGATACGCAGTATTTT

j_gene: TRBJ2-5
abundance: -
v_gene: TRBV5-6
d_gene: TRBD2
CDR3aa: CASSLAAGSQETQYF
CDR3nt: TGTGCCAGCAGCTTGGCAGCGGGGAGCCAAGAGACCCAGTACTTC

j_gene: TRBJ2-1
abundance: -
v_gene: TRBV7-3
d_gene: -
CDR3aa: CASSLLGTPGGDEQFF
CDR3nt: TGTGCCAGCAGCTTACTAGGAACACCCGGTGGGGATGAGCAGTTCTTC

j_gene: TRBJ1-6
abundance: -
v_gene: TRBV7-9
d_gene: -
CDR3aa: CASSLGPRRETLHF
CDR3nt: TGTGCCAGCAGCTTAGGCCCCCGAAGGGAAACCCTCCACTTT

j_gene: TRBJ2-5
abundance: -
v_gene: TRBV7-9
d_gene: TRBD1
CDR3aa: CASSLGWTGQVLETQYF
CDR3nt: TGTGCCAGCAGCTTAGGTTGGACAGGGCAAGTTCTAGAGACCCAGTACTTC

j_gene: TRBJ1-2
abundance: -
v_gene: TRBV12-3/TRBV12-4
d_gene: TRBD1
CDR3aa: CASSLTGGDGYTF
CDR3nt: TGTGCCAGCAGTTTAACAGGGGGAGATGGCTACACCTTC

j_gene: TRBJ2-3
abundance: once
v_gene: TRBV10-3
d_gene: TRBD2
CDR3aa: CAITPGGASTDTQYF
CDR3nt: TGTGCCATCACCCCGGGAGGAGCTTCCACAGATACGCAGTATTTT

j_gene: TRBJ2-7
abundance: few
v_gene: TRBV5-8
d_gene: -
CDR3aa: CASSFYRGGEQYF
CDR3nt: TGTGCCAGCAGCTTTTACAGGGGGGGCGAGCAGTACTTC

j_gene: TRBJ2-7
abundance: -
v_gene: TRBV7-8
d_gene: -
CDR3aa: CASSLRLETYEQYF
CDR3nt: TGTGCCAGCAGCTTGCGACTAGAGACTTACGAGCAGTACTTC

j_gene: TRBJ1-1
abundance: -
v_gene: TRBV7-2
d_gene: TRBD1
CDR3aa: CASSFSQGGVTEAFF
CDR3nt: TGTGCCAGCAGCTTTAGTCAGGGGGGTGTCACTGAAGCTTTCTTT

j_gene: TRBJ1-1
abundance: few
v_gene: TRBV5-4
d_gene: -
CDR3aa: CASSPLLGVSEAFF
CDR3nt: TGTGCCAGCAGCCCCCTCCTTGGGGTCTCTGAAGCTTTCTTT

j_gene: TRBJ2-2
abundance: few
v_gene: TRBV15
d_gene: -
CDR3aa: CATQVGPGNTGELFF
CDR3nt: TGTGCCACCCAAGTCGGACCAGGAAACACCGGGGAGCTGTTTTTT

j_gene: TRBJ2-5
abundance: many
v_gene: TRBV11-1
d_gene: TRBD1
CDR3aa: CASSRSGTGQETQYF
CDR3nt: TGTGCCAGCAGCCGTTCCGGGACAGGACAAGAGACCCAGTACTTC

j_gene: TRBJ1-2
abundance: few
v_gene: TRBV6-5
d_gene: -
CDR3aa: CASKSPGVPYGYTF
CDR3nt: TGTGCCAGCAAATCCCCCGGGGTTCCCTATGGCTACACCTTC